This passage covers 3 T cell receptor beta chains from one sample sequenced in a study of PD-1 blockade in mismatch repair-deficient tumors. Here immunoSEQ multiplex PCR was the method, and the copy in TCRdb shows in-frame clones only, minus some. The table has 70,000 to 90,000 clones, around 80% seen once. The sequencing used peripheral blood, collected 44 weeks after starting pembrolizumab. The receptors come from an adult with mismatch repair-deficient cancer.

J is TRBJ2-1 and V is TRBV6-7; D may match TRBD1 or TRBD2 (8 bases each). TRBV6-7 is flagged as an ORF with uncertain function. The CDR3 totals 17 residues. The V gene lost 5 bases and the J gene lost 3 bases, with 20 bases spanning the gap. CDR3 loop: CASSPRTSRGLYNEQFF. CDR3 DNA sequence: TGTGCCAGCAGTCCACGGACTAGCAGGGGGCTCTACAATGAGCAGTTCTTC.

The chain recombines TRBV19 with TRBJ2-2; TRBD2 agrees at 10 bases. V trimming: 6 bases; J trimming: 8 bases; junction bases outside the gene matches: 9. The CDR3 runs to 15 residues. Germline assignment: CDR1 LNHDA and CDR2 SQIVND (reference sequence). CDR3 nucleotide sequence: TGTGCCAGTAGCGCGGAGCGGGGGGGTCCTGGGGAGCTGTTTTTT. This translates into CASSAERGGPGELFF.

In DNA form, the CDR3 reads TGCAGCGTAAACGAGGGCCTGGGGAAAGCTTTCTTT. As protein: CSVNEGLGKAFF. V is TRBV29-1 and J is TRBJ1-1; D not certain. With 6 bases removed from V and 9 bases from J, the gap between germline ends came to 17 bases. CDR1 and CDR2 (germline): SQVTM, ANQGSEA. CDR3 length: 12 amino acids.